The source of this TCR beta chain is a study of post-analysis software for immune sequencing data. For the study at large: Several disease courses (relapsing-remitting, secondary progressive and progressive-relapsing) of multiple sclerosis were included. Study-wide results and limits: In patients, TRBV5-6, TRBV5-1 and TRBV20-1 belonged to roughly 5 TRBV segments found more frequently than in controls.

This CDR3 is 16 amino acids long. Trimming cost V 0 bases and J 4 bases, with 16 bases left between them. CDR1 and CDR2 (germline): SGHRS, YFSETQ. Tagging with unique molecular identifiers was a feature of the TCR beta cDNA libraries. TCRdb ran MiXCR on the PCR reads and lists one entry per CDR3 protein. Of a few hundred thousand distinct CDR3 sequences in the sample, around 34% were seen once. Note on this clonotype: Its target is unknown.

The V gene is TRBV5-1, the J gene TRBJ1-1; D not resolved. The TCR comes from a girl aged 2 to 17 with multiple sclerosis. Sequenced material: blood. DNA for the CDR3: TGCGCCAGCAGCTTGGTTACAGCTAAGAGATCCACTGAAGCTTTCTTT. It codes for CASSLVTAKRSTEAFF. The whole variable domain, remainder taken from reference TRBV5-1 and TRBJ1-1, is KAGVTQTPRYLIKTRGQQVTLSCSPISGHRSVSWYQQTPGQGLQFLFEYFSETQRNKGNFPGRFSGRQFSNSRSEMNVSTLELGDSALYLCASSLVTAKRSTEAFFGQGTRLTVV.